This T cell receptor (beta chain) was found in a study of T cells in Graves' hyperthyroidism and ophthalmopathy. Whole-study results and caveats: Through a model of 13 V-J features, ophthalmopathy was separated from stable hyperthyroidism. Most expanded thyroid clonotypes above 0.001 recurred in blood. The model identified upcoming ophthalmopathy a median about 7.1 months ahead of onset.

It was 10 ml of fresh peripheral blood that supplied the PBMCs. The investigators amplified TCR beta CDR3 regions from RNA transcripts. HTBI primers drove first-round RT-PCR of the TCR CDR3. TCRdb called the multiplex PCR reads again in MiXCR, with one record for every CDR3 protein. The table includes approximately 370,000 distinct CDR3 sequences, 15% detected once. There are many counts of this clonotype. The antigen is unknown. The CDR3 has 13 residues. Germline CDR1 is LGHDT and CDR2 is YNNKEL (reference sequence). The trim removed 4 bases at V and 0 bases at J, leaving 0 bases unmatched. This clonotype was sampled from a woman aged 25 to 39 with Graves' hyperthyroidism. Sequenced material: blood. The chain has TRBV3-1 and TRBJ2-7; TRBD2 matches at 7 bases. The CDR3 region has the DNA TGTGCCAGCAGCCGGGGGGGCTCCTACGAGCAGTACTTC. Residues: CASSRGGSYEQYF.